This T cell receptor beta chain was sequenced in a study of shared clonotypes between healthy human individuals. Per the authors' pipeline: ImmunoSEQ output held junction-only sequences without quality scores, so filtering differed. The repertoire was sequenced with immunoSEQ multiplex PCR; TCRdb's copy has only in-frame clones and lacks some. The V and J calls and clone size are taken from that table; D and trimming were inferred from the DNA. Among 450,000 to 500,000 clones, 70% to 80% were seen once, and the ten largest hold about 12%. The CDR3 is 15 residues long. Germline CDR1 is SEHNR and CDR2 is FQNEAQ (reference sequence). The V and J ends lost 5 bases and 7 bases, in that order; junction bases with no gene match: 5. Worth noting for this clone: A read error is possible here, since a much larger clone lies one base away.

The rearrangement joins TRBV7-9 to TRBJ1-6, with 10 bases lining up with TRBD1. The receptor's source is a woman in her 40s in good health. Some clones in this sample may be carry-over from other donors' samples. Material: PBMCs. The chain's CDR3 is CASSPGTGANSPLHF. The CDR3 DNA reads as TGTGCCAGCAGCCCGGGGACAGGGGCAAATTCACCCCTCCACTTT.